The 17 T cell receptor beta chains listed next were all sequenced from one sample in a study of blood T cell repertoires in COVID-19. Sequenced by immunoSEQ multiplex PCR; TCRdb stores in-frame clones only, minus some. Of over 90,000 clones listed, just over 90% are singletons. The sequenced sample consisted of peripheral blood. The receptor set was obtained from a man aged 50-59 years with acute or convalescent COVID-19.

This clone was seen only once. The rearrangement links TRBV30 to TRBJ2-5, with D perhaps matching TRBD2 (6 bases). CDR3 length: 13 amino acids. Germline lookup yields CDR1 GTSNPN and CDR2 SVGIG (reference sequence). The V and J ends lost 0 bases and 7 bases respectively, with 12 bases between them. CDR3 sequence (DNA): TGTGCCTGGAGTGTAGTGGCGGGGAGGACCCAGTACTTC. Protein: CAWSVVAGRTQYF.

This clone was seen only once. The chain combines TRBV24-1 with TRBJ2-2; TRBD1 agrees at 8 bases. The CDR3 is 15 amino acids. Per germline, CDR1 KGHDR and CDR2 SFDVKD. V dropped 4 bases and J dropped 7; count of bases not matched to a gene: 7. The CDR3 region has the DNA TGTGCCACCAGTGACCCTGGACAGGGAAGCGGGGAGCTGTTTTTT. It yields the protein CATSDPGQGSGELFF.

This CDR3 reads CASSPGAQFNEQFF. CDR3 sequence (DNA): TGTGCCAGCAGCCCTGGAGCTCAATTTAATGAGCAGTTCTTC. This sequence joins TRBV7-8 and TRBJ2-1; D is unclear. This CDR3 has 14 amino acids. The V end lost 5 bases, the J end lost 7 bases, and 15 bases lay between the germline ends. Germline V gives CDR1 SGHVS, CDR2 FQNEAQ.

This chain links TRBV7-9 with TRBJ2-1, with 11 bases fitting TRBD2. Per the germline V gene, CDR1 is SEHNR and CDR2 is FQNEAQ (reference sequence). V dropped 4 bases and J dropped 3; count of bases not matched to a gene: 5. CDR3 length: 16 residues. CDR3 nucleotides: TGTGCCAGCAGCTCGGTAACTAGCGGGAGCTACAATGAGCAGTTCTTC. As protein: CASSSVTSGSYNEQFF. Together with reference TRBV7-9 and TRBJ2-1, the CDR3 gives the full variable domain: DTGVSQNPRHKITKRGQNVTFRCDPISEHNRLYWYRQTLGQGPEFLTYFQNEAQLEKSRLLSDRFSAERPKGSFSTLEIQRTEQGDSAMYLCASSSVTSGSYNEQFFGPGTRLTVL.

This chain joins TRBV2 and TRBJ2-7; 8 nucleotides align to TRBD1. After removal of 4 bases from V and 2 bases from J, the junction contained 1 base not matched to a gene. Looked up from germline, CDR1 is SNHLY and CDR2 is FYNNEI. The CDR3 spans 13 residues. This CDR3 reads CASSGQGTYEQYF. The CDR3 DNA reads TGTGCCAGCAGTGGACAGGGGACCTACGAGCAGTACTTC.

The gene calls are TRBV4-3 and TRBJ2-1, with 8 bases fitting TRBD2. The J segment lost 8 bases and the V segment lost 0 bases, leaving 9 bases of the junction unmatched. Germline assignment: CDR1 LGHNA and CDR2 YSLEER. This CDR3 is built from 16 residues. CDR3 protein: CASSQDKSLAGYEQFF. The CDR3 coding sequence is TGCGCCAGCAGCCAAGATAAATCCCTAGCGGGCTATGAGCAGTTCTTC.

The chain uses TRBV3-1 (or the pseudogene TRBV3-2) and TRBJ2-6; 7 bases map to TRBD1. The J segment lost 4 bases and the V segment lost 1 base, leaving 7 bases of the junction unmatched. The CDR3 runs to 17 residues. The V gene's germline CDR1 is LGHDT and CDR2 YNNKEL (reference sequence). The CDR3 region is CASSQAQGVSGANVLTF. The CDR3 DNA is TGTGCCAGCAGCCAAGCCCAGGGGGTGTCAGGGGCCAACGTCCTGACTTTC.

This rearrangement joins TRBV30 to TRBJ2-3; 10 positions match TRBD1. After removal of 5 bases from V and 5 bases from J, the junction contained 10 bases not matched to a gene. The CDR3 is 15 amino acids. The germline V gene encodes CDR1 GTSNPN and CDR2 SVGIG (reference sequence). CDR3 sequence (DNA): TGTGCCTGGGCAGAGACAGGGGGCTTGAGAGATACGCAGTATTTT. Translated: CAWAETGGLRDTQYF. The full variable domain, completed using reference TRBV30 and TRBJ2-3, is SQTIHQWPATLVQPVGSPLSLECTVEGTSNPNLYWYRQAAGRGLQLLFYSVGIGQISSEVPQNLSASRPQDRQFILSSKKLLLSDSGFYLCAWAETGGLRDTQYFGPGTRLTVL.

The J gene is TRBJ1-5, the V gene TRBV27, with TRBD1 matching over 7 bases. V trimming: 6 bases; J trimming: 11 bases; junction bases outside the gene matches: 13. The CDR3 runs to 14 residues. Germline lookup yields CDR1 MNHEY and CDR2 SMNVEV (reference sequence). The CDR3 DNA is TGTGCCAGCAGCCCCGCTCTCCCAGGGGGTACCCAGCATTTT. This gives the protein CASSPALPGGTQHF.

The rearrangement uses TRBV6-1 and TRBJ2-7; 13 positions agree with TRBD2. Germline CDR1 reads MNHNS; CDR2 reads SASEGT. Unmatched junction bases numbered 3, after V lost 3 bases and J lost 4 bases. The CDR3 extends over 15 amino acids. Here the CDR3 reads CASSEWTSGRYEQYF. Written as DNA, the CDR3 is TGTGCCAGCAGTGAGTGGACTAGCGGGAGATACGAGCAGTACTTC.

CDR3 nucleotide sequence: TGTGCCAGCAGTTTATTCGGGACAGGGAGTTTCTCGGGCTATGGCTACACCTTC. Residues: CASSLFGTGSFSGYGYTF. The rearrangement links TRBV27 to TRBJ1-2, with TRBD1 matching over 9 bases. This CDR3 is 18 amino acids long. V gave up 1 base and J gave up 4 bases; unmatched junction bases: 13. Germline V gene data show CDR1 as MNHEY and CDR2 as SMNVEV (reference sequence).

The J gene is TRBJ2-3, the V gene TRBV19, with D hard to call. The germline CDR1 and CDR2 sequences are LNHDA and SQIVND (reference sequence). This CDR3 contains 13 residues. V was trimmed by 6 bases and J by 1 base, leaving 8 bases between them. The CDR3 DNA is TGTGCCAGTAGGGAGCGAGGCACAGATACGCAGTATTTT. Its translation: CASRERGTDTQYF.

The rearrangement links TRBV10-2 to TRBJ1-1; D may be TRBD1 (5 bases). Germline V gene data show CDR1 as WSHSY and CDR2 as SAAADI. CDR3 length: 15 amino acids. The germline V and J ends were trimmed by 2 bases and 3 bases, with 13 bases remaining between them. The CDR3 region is CASSERGWEDTEAFF. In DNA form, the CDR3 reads TGCGCCAGCAGTGAGAGGGGATGGGAGGACACTGAAGCTTTCTTT.

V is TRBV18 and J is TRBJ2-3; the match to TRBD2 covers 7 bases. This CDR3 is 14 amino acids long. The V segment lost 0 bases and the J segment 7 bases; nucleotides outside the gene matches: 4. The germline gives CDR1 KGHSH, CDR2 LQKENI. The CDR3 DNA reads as TGTGCCAGCTCACCACCGGGGAGGGGATATACGCAGTATTTT. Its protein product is CASSPPGRGYTQYF.

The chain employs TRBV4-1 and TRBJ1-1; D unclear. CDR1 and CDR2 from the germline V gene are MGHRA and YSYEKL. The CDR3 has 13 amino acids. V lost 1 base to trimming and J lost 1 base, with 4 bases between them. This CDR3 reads CASSQAKNTEAFF. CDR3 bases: TGCGCCAGCAGCCAAGCCAAGAACACTGAAGCTTTCTTT.

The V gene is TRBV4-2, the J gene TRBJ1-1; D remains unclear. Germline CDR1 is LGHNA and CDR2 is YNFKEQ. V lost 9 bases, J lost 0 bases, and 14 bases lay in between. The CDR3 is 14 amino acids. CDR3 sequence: CASTPGVMNTEAFF. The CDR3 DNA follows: TGTGCCAGTACCCCCGGGGTGATGAACACTGAAGCTTTCTTT.

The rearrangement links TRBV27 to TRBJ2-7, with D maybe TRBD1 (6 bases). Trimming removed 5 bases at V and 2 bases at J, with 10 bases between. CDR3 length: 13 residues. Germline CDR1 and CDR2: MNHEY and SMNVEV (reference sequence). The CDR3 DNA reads TGTGCCAGCAGTCCCCAGGGGACCTACGAGCAGTACTTC. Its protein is CASSPQGTYEQYF.